The 18 T cell receptor beta chains reported below all come from one sample, sequenced in a study of T-cell reconstitution after alpha-beta-depleted transplantation in children. Preparation of the TCRbeta library involved a method that used unique molecular identifiers. TCRdb independently ran MiXCR on the PCR reads; one entry per CDR3 protein. The data hold some 530,000 distinct CDR3 sequences, with approximately 13% observed a single time. Sequenced here: PBMCs from the stem cell graft donor, sampled from the stem cell graft. These TCRs come from a human donor who donated a stem cell graft to a child with combined immunodeficiency.

The sample holds a few counts of this clonotype. The chain uses TRBV5-1 and TRBJ2-3; maybe TRBD1 (5 bases). V was trimmed by 4 bases and J by 2 bases, leaving 11 bases between them. This CDR3 comprises 14 residues. Germline V CDR1 and CDR2: SGHRS, YFSETQ. Written as DNA, the CDR3 is TGCGCCAGCAGCCTTTACAGGAACACAGATACGCAGTATTTT. Protein product: CASSLYRNTDTQYF.

The chain combines TRBV12-5 with TRBJ2-1; D not certain. The CDR3 spans 16 residues. Germline CDR1 reads LGHNT; CDR2 reads FRNRAP. V was trimmed by 5 bases and J by 2 bases, leaving 16 bases between them. The CDR3 sequence: CASGPVPVGAYNEQFF. CDR3 bases: TGTGCTAGTGGTCCGGTCCCAGTTGGGGCCTACAATGAGCAGTTCTTC.

The V call is TRBV4-2, the J call TRBJ1-2; possible D gene TRBD1, 5 bases. Germline CDR1 and CDR2: LGHNA and YNFKEQ. The length of the CDR3 is 13 residues. V gave up 2 bases and J gave up 8 bases, with 12 bases separating them. DNA for the CDR3: TGTGCCAGCAGCCAACTGCCCGGGACCGGCTACACCTTC. As protein: CASSQLPGTGYTF.

The chain links TRBV24-1 to TRBJ2-4; D not certain. Germline lookup yields CDR1 KGHDR and CDR2 SFDVKD. V was shortened by 2 bases and J by 0 bases, with 13 bases between the two germline ends. CDR3 length: 17 amino acids. CDR3 in DNA: TGTGCCACCAGTGATTCTAGGGCAACGGGAGCCAAAAACATTCAGTACTTC. The encoded protein is CATSDSRATGAKNIQYF.

This chain links TRBV7-2 with TRBJ2-3; D possibly corresponds to TRBD2 (7 bases). The CDR3 consists of 16 residues. The V gene lost 3 bases and the J gene lost 7 bases, with 20 bases spanning the gap. Germline V gives CDR1 SGHTA, CDR2 FQGNSA. The CDR3 loop is CASSFRLGGVGNTQYF. The CDR3 region has the DNA TGTGCCAGCAGCTTCCGACTAGGGGGGGTAGGGAATACGCAGTATTTT. Full variable domain (rest looked up from reference TRBV7-2 and TRBJ2-3): GAGVSQSPSNKVTEKGKDVELRCDPISGHTALYWYRQSLGQGLEFLIYFQGNSAPDKSGLPSDRFSAERTGGSVSTLTIQRTQQEDSAVYLCASSFRLGGVGNTQYFGPGTRLTVL.

Only a few counts were recorded for this clonotype. The rearrangement joins TRBV6-2 or TRBV6-3 to TRBJ2-1; D not resolved. Germline loops: CDR1 MNHEY, CDR2 SVGEGT. Trimming removed 1 base at V and 10 bases at J, with 5 bases between. The CDR3 is made up of 11 amino acids. The CDR3 nucleotides read TGTGCCAGCAGTTACTATTTAGAGCAGTTCTTC. Translation: CASSYYLEQFF.

This clonotype was seen only a few times. J is TRBJ2-1 and V is TRBV7-3, with 10 bases fitting TRBD2. The junction had 6 bases not matched to a gene; V was cut back by 5 bases and J by 2 bases. Germline values: CDR1 SGHTA, CDR2 FQGTGA. The CDR3 totals 16 residues. The DNA of the CDR3 is TGTGCCAGCAGCCCCCCTCTAGCGGGGGCCTACAATGAGCAGTTCTTC. It encodes CASSPPLAGAYNEQFF. Together with reference TRBV7-3 and TRBJ2-1, the CDR3 gives the full variable domain: GAGVSQTPSNKVTEKGKYVELRCDPISGHTALYWYRQSLGQGPEFLIYFQGTGAADDSGLPNDRFFAVRPEGSVSTLKIQRTERGDSAVYLCASSPPLAGAYNEQFFGPGTRLTVL.

This clonotype was counted a few times. The rearrangement uses TRBV12-3 or TRBV12-4 and TRBJ1-2, with D hard to call. Between the trimmed V and J ends, which lost 1 base and 8 bases, there was a span of 8 bases. This CDR3 has 12 amino acids. DNA for the CDR3: TGTGCCAGCAGTTTAGGTGGGTTCGGCTACACCTTC. Translating gives CASSLGGFGYTF.

This clonotype was observed a handful of times. This chain joins TRBV6-1 and TRBJ2-1; weak D call: TRBD2 (5 bases). V lost 8 bases to trimming and J lost 7 bases, with 15 bases between them. The CDR3 spans 13 residues. Germline V gene lookup returns CDR1 MNHNS and CDR2 SASEGT. DNA of the CDR3: TGTGCCAGCCCCGGGGTAACGAGAAATGAGCAGTTCTTC. This codes for CASPGVTRNEQFF.

There are many counts of this clonotype. The DNA of the CDR3 is TGCAGTGCTCTTGTTGAGCGGGGGGGCCAGGGAAGAGAGACCCAGTACTTC. Translating it yields CSALVERGGQGRETQYF. The genes are TRBV20-1 and TRBJ2-5, with TRBD2 matching 10 bases. Germline V gene lookup returns CDR1 DFQATT and CDR2 SNEGSKA (reference sequence). V lost 5 bases, J lost 4 bases, and 16 bases stayed unmatched. CDR3 length: 17 residues.

This clonotype was detected ten times or more. The J gene is TRBJ2-5, the V gene TRBV24-1, with D maybe TRBD1 (6 bases). Germline values: CDR1 KGHDR, CDR2 SFDVKD. Trimming removed 0 bases from V and 0 bases from J, with 10 bases in between. The CDR3 is made up of 16 amino acids. CDR3 bases: TGTGCCACCAGTGATTTGCAGTGGGGGCACCAAGAGACCCAGTACTTC. The encoded protein is CATSDLQWGHQETQYF.

This clonotype was seen many times. The chain links TRBV20-1 to TRBJ2-3; 14 bases agree with TRBD2. CDR1 DFQATT and CDR2 SNEGSKA come from the germline V gene (reference sequence). Trimming at V came to 0 bases and at J to 9 bases, leaving 8 bases not matched to a gene. The CDR3 spans 16 residues. The CDR3 protein is CSARDQGTSGRWTQYF. As DNA, the CDR3 is TGCAGTGCTAGAGATCAGGGGACTAGCGGGAGATGGACGCAGTATTTT.

This clonotype was found many times. The V and J genes are TRBV4-3 and TRBJ2-4, with D hard to call. The CDR3 runs to 15 residues. Germline values: CDR1 LGHNA, CDR2 YSLEER. Trimming took 0 bases from V and 7 from J, leaving 13 bases between them. CDR3 loop: CASSQDTSAGNIQYF. The DNA for the CDR3 is TGCGCCAGCAGCCAAGACACCTCGGCCGGGAACATTCAGTACTTC.

This clonotype was counted many times. The rearrangement links TRBV28 to TRBJ1-2, with D possibly matching TRBD1 (6 bases). V was pared by 4 bases and J by 5 bases, with 8 bases between. This CDR3 spans 12 amino acids. Per the germline V gene, CDR1 is MDHEN and CDR2 is SYDVKM. The CDR3 here is CASSSQGYGYTF. The CDR3 coding sequence is TGTGCCAGCAGTTCCCAGGGGTATGGCTACACCTTC.

This clonotype was observed a few times. The chain recombines TRBV3-1 with TRBJ1-6; the D is unclear. CDR3 length: 13 amino acids. From germline, CDR1 is LGHDT and CDR2 YNNKEL (reference sequence). The V gene lost 1 base and the J gene lost 12 bases, with 10 bases spanning the gap. Here the CDR3 reads CASSQVPGLPLHF. Written as DNA, the CDR3 is TGTGCCAGCAGCCAAGTCCCCGGACTACCCCTCCACTTT.

This clonotype was seen only a few times. This chain joins TRBV24-1 and TRBJ2-7; D tentatively reads TRBD1 or TRBD2 (5 bases each). The CDR3 sequence is 14 residues long. Between the trimmed V and J ends, which lost 3 bases and 1 base, there was a span of 9 bases. Germline values: CDR1 KGHDR, CDR2 SFDVKD. This CDR3 is CATSDPGPSYEQYF. CDR3 DNA sequence: TGTGCCACCAGTGATCCGGGGCCGTCCTACGAGCAGTACTTC.

J is TRBJ2-3 and V is TRBV24-1, with TRBD2 as a possible D gene (7 bases). Germline V CDR1 and CDR2: KGHDR, SFDVKD. Trimming took 2 bases from V and 2 from J, leaving 19 bases between them. There are 18 residues in the CDR3. The CDR3 region is CATSDWEGEESATDTQYF. The CDR3 coding sequence is TGTGCCACCAGTGATTGGGAGGGGGAGGAAAGCGCCACAGATACGCAGTATTTT.

This clonotype occurred a few times. The chain combines TRBV6-1 with TRBJ2-2; possible D gene TRBD2, 6 bases. There are 14 residues in the CDR3. CDR1 MNHNS and CDR2 SASEGT come from the germline V gene. Trimming stripped 6 bases from V and 6 bases from J, with 14 bases between. The CDR3, as DNA: TGTGCCAGCAGCCGGGACTTTTCCGCCGGGGAGCTGTTTTTT. It translates to CASSRDFSAGELFF.